This T cell receptor beta chain comes out of a study of shared clonotypes between healthy human individuals. TCRdb's copy holds only in-frame clones and misses some; the assay was immunoSEQ multiplex PCR. The repertoire holds 90,000 to 100,000 clones, with less than 60% as singletons. This clone was picked up many times. Material: PBMCs. The TCR comes from a woman aged 40 to 55 in good health. Some clones in this sample may be carry-over from other donors' samples.

CDR3 residues: CASAPGQGYGYTF. DNA of the CDR3: TGTGCTAGTGCCCCGGGACAGGGGTATGGCTACACCTTC. The rearrangement links TRBV12-5 to TRBJ1-2; TRBD1 aligns across 10 bases. In germline, CDR1 is LGHNT, CDR2 FRNRAP. The CDR3 covers 13 residues. V lost 7 bases to trimming and J lost 5 bases; unmatched junction nucleotides: 4. The variable domain in full, with the rest retrieved from reference TRBV12-5 and TRBJ1-2, is DARVTQTPRHKVTEMGQEVTMRCQPILGHNTVFWYRQTMMQGLELLAYFRNRAPLDDSGMPKDRFSAEMPDATLATLKIQPSEPRDSAVYFCASAPGQGYGYTFGSGTRLTVV.